These T cell receptor beta chains were read from a single sample in a study of cytomegalovirus exposure and HLA in healthy donors. TCRdb's table, derived via immunoSEQ multiplex PCR, lists solely in-frame clones and lacks some. Seen here are some 130,000 clones, around 77% observed once, and the top ten hold 3.5% to 5%. Sequenced material: PBMCs. The receptors shown here come from a male donor in good health and CMV-seropositive. Each CDR3 is given with its conserved first and last residue. The order of the fields is clone size, V gene, J gene, D gene, CDR3 DNA, CDR3 protein. D genes are given only for firm matches. A clone size is listed for some rows: how often the clone was seen (once, few, many), or a class if it is expanded.

-	TRBV7-9	TRBJ2-7	-	TGTGCCAGCAGCTTACCTCCGGGCCCTCGGGGTTACGAGCAGTACTTC	CASSLPPGPRGYEQYF
-	TRBV28	TRBJ2-7	TRBD1	TGTGCCAGCAGTTTACGGGGACAGAACTACGAGCAGTACTTC	CASSLRGQNYEQYF
-	TRBV5-4	TRBJ1-1	-	TGTGCCAGCAGCTCGGGATTGTTTGGTACCACTGAAGCTTTCTTT	CASSSGLFGTTEAFF
-	TRBV25-1	TRBJ1-3	-	TGTGCCAGCAGTGAATGGGGGGCTGGAAACACCATATATTTT	CASSEWGAGNTIYF
few	TRBV5-1	TRBJ2-3	-	TGCGCCAGCAGCTTGGGGACAGGAGGGGCAGATACGCAGTATTTT	CASSLGTGGADTQYF
-	TRBV30	TRBJ2-7	-	TGTGCCTGGAGTCCCCGTTCCTACGAGCAGTACTTC	CAWSPRSYEQYF
-	TRBV6-5	TRBJ2-7	TRBD1	TGTGCCAGCAGTTACTCGACCGGGACAGGGTACGAGCAGTACTTC	CASSYSTGTGYEQYF
few	TRBV5-1	TRBJ1-1	-	TGCGCCAGCAGCTTGGGGGCCACGGGGACTGAAGCTTTCTTT	CASSLGATGTEAFF
-	TRBV7-2	TRBJ1-5	-	TGTGCCAGCAGCTTAGCAACAGGGCTCGGTCAGCCCCAGCATTTT	CASSLATGLGQPQHF
-	TRBV18	TRBJ2-7	-	TGTGCCAGCTCACCGCAGAATGGACAGTACTACGAGCAGTACTTC	CASSPQNGQYYEQYF
few	TRBV6-1	TRBJ2-1	TRBD2	TGTGCCAGCAACCCGGGGACCGGGAGGAAGTTCTTC	CASNPGTGRKFF
-	TRBV2	TRBJ1-4	-	TGTGCCGGCTCCTGGGGGCCTAATGAAAAACTGTTTTTT	CAGSWGPNEKLFF
-	TRBV11-2	TRBJ2-6	-	TGTGCCAGCAGCTTACAAGGGGCCAACGGCCTGACTTTC	CASSLQGANGLTF
-	TRBV12-5	TRBJ1-1	-	TGTGCTAGTGGTTTGGTAGGGGGCACTGAAGCTTTCTTT	CASGLVGGTEAFF
-	TRBV6-1	TRBJ2-1	-	TGTGCCAGCAGTGAACGGACAGAATACAATGAGCAGTTCTTC	CASSERTEYNEQFF
-	TRBV27	TRBJ2-3	TRBD2	TGTGCCAGCAGTCAATGGGTCGCTAGCGGGAGGGAGCCAGATACGCAGTATTTT	CASSQWVASGREPDTQYF
-	TRBV2	TRBJ2-5	TRBD1	TGTGCCAGCAGTCCTAGACAGGGACAAGAGACCCAGTACTTC	CASSPRQGQETQYF
-	TRBV27	TRBJ1-6	TRBD1	TGTGCCAGCAACGCAGGGGGAGAGGTTTCACCCCTCCACTTT	CASNAGGEVSPLHF
-	TRBV19	TRBJ1-6	TRBD1	TGTGCCAGTAGTGCCCACAGGGGGCGATCTAATTCACCCCTCCACTTT	CASSAHRGRSNSPLHF
-	TRBV7-9	TRBJ1-1	TRBD1	TGTGCCAGCAGCTTAGCCCTGACAGGGGCTTCCACTGAAGCTTTCTTT	CASSLALTGASTEAFF
-	TRBV30	TRBJ2-5	TRBD2	TGTGCCTGGAGCCTCGAGCGGGAGGGGGAGACCCAGTACTTC	CAWSLEREGETQYF
-	TRBV5-1	TRBJ2-1	-	TGCGCCAGCAGCCCCATGGTCGGCGCGGGGCACTCGTTCAGCTCCTACAATGAGCAGTTCTTC	CASSPMVGAGHSFSSYNEQFF
-	TRBV6-5	TRBJ1-1	TRBD1	TGTGCCAGCAGTTACTATAGGGGGCGGACTGAAGCTTTCTTT	CASSYYRGRTEAFF